This T cell receptor beta chain was sequenced in a study of T cell responses to AZD1222 COVID-19 vaccine. Study-wide results and limits: Nearly half of spike-specific TCRs reportedly go after variant regions that carry no mutations. The sample set comprised mostly white British donors with more females, and clonal diversity was possibly underestimated. Spike-specific TCR repertoires showed rising breadth and depth after two AZD1222 doses. Only after the peak T cell response were repertoires sampled.

Note on this clone: Its antigen is currently unknown. The sample holds other DNA sequences that translate to the same CDR3.

V was cut by 0 bases and J by 0 bases, with 7 bases left in between. This CDR3 has 15 amino acids. The germline V gene encodes CDR1 SGHTA and CDR2 FQGNSA. TCRdb's table, derived via immunoSEQ multiplex PCR, lists solely in-frame clones and lacks some. Found here are about 120,000 clones, approximately 85% of them singletons; the top ten hold approximately 4%. V and J are TRBV7-2 and TRBJ2-3; D uncertain. The sample here was peripheral blood, taken on day 0 of MenACWY control vaccination. The receptor comes from an adult in good health. DNA for the CDR3: TGTGCCAGCAGCTTAGCTCCAGGCAGCACAGATACGCAGTATTTT. Translating gives CASSLAPGSTDTQYF. Looking up the rest from reference TRBV7-2 and TRBJ2-3 gives the full variable domain: GAGVSQSPSNKVTEKGKDVELRCDPISGHTALYWYRQSLGQGLEFLIYFQGNSAPDKSGLPSDRFSAERTGGSVSTLTIQRTQQEDSAVYLCASSLAPGSTDTQYFGPGTRLTVL.